This T cell receptor (beta chain) was recovered during a study of regulatory T cells in long-lasting Graves disease. Study details: A definition of persistent Graves' disease required over 5 years of antithyroid drugs plus positive TSH receptor antibodies.

As for time point: persistent/refractory GD, antithyroid drugs over 5 years with positive TRAb. The TCR library used RNA extracted from PBMCs. The CDR3 sequence is 15 residues long. V lost 0 bases to trimming and J lost 2 bases, with 8 bases between them. Per germline, CDR1 DFQATT and CDR2 SNEGSKA (reference sequence). The TCR beta library used iRepertoire HTBI primers with Arm-PCR amplification of CDR3. TCRdb analysed the multiplex PCR reads with MiXCR anew, one entry per CDR3 protein. The sample yields 650,000 to 700,000 distinct CDR3 sequences, 25% to 35% seen once. This clonotype was seen a handful of times.

Sequences were derived from peripheral blood mononuclear cells (PBMCs), sampled when the disease was refractory, from a patient treated with antithyroid drugs. This clonotype was obtained from a female donor with Graves disease. The chain carries TRBV20-1 and TRBJ1-6; D call uncertain. The CDR3 sequence: CSARERQTYNSPLHF. The DNA of the CDR3 is TGCAGTGCTAGAGAACGGCAGACCTATAATTCACCCCTCCACTTT.